The 5 T cell receptor beta chains below were found in one sample sequenced in a study of CD8+CD57+ T cells in acquired aplastic anemia. TCR beta VDJ and CDR3 profiles were obtained from a genomic DNA template. TCRdb independently ran MiXCR on the reads; one entry per CDR3 protein. The profile shows fewer than 250,000 distinct CDR3 sequences, about 44% of them singletons. Previously, flow cytometry had revealed CD8+CD57+ cell expansion in the patients chosen for sequencing. The specimen was sorted CD4+, CD8+, or CD8+CD57+ T cells (not recorded which) from PBMCs. The receptor source for this set is a human donor with aplastic anemia.

Ten or more counts support this clonotype. The genes are TRBV20-1 and TRBJ1-1, with D possibly being TRBD1 (6 bases). CDR3 length: 16 amino acids. The germline V gene has CDR1 DFQATT and CDR2 SNEGSKA (reference sequence). The V and J ends lost 4 bases and 1 base respectively, with 19 bases between them. CDR3 in amino acids: CSATHPKAQGNTEAFF. The CDR3 DNA is TGCAGTGCTACCCACCCTAAGGCACAGGGGAACACTGAAGCTTTCTTT.

This clonotype appeared a single time. A read error may explain this, as a much larger clone is one base away. The J gene is TRBJ2-5, the V gene TRBV10-3, with TRBD1 identical over 7 bases. The germline V gene encodes CDR1 ENHRY and CDR2 SYGVKD. V lost 2 bases and J lost 5; bases outside the gene matches: 5. There are 14 residues in the CDR3. DNA for the CDR3: TGTGCCATCAGTGAGGACAGGGTATTCGAGACCCAGTACTTC. This codes for CAISEDRVFETQYF.

The chain couples TRBV27 to TRBJ2-1; D is perhaps TRBD1 (6 bases). There are 13 residues in the CDR3. The germline V gene encodes CDR1 MNHEY and CDR2 SMNVEV (reference sequence). Trimming stripped 6 bases from V and 8 bases from J, with 14 bases between. The CDR3 nucleotides are TGTGCCAGCAGGAGGGACACTATCCATGAGCAGTTCTTC. Protein: CASRRDTIHEQFF.

This clonotype showed up just once. V usage is TRBV29-1 and J usage is TRBJ1-5; 8 nucleotides match TRBD1. The ends lost 6 bases at V and 3 bases at J; junction bases unmatched: 7. Per germline, CDR1 SQVTM and CDR2 ANQGSEA. CDR3 size: 14 residues. CDR3 sequence: CSVTPGQVNQPQHF. The CDR3 nucleotides read TGCAGCGTCACTCCGGGACAGGTCAATCAGCCCCAGCATTTT.

This rearrangement joins TRBV20-1 to TRBJ1-1, with 7 positions matching TRBD1. The CDR3 is 13 residues long. Per the germline V gene, CDR1 is DFQATT and CDR2 is SNEGSKA (reference sequence). The V and J ends lost 7 bases and 4 bases, in that order; junction bases with no gene match: 9. The CDR3 region has the DNA TGCAGTGTCCCTACCAGGGGGACCACTGAAGCTTTCTTT. The encoded protein is CSVPTRGTTEAFF.